This TCR beta chain was retrieved from a study of CD8 T cells in Susac syndrome. Study background: Blood was drawn from patients with Susac syndrome. At that point, they were therapy-naive, on corticosteroids, or on intravenous immunoglobulin alone. Findings of the study overall: In total CD8+ repertoires, about 17 Susac-specific public clones were detected, and CD8+ TEMRA repertoires contained four to six.

For this clonotype: No antigen is known for it.

Random hexamers primed reverse transcription of about 0.5 to 1 ug RNA. TCRdb fed the immunoSEQ multiplex PCR reads into MiXCR, producing one record per CDR3 protein. The sample contains more than 95,000 distinct CDR3 sequences, around 94% of which appear only once. TEMRA cells were enriched by FACS, and CD4+ and CD8+ T cells were negatively isolated. The germline V gene encodes CDR1 MNHEY and CDR2 SVGAGI. CDR3 size: 16 residues. V was clipped by 0 bases and J by 0 bases; unmatched bases: 3. The chain has TRBV6-5 and TRBJ2-7; 9 bases fit TRBD2. Sequenced material: CD8+ T cells from PBMCs. The TCR sequence derives from a human donor with Susac syndrome. Written as DNA, the CDR3 is TGTGCCAGCAGTTACTCGTTAGCGGGGGACTCCTACGAGCAGTACTTC. This encodes CASSYSLAGDSYEQYF.